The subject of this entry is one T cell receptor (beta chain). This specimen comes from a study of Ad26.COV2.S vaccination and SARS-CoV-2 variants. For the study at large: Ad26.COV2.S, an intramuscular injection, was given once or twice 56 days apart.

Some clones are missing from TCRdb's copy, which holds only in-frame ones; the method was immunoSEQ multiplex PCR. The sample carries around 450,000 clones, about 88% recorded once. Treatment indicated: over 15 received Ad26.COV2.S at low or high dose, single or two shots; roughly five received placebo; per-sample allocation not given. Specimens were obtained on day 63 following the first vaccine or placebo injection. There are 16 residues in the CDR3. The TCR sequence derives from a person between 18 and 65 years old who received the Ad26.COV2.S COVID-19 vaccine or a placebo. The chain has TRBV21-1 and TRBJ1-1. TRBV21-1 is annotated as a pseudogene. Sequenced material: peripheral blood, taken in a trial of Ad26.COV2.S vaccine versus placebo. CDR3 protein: CASSIKGGRLNTEAFF. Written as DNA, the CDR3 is TGTGCCAGCAGCATCAAGGGGGGCAGACTGAACACTGAAGCTTTCTTT.